Described below is a single T cell receptor (beta chain) sequence and its context. Its specificity is unknown. The CDR3 is 13 residues long. Trimming cost V 8 bases and J 4 bases; bases outside gene matches: 7. Germline CDR1 and CDR2: MGHDK and SYGVNS. This record belongs to a study of CD8+ T cells in alopecia areata. Overall study context: Treatment of the treated patients consisted of oral tofacitinib, 5 to 10 mg twice daily. Whole-study findings and limits: An increase in clonality over normal scalp was evident in lesional scalp, especially alopecia totalis/universalis. Whereas mice showed it more clearly, TCR sharing across patients was murkier, possibly because of HLA.

TCR sequencing used cDNA made by reverse transcription of extracted RNA. Here immunoSEQ multiplex PCR was the method, and the copy in TCRdb shows in-frame clones only, minus some. The sample shows 200,000 to 250,000 clones, 55% to 70% of them seen only once. Treatment described: oral pan-JAK inhibitor, 5-10 mg twice daily. The chain recombines TRBV25-1 with TRBJ2-7; 8 bases fit TRBD1. The source is a human donor with alopecia areata. Specimen: CD4+ T cells sorted from blood, collected at week 4, from a patient treated with tofacitinib. CDR3 residues: CASGETGVYEQYF. CDR3 DNA sequence: TGTGCCAGCGGAGAGACAGGGGTTTACGAGCAGTACTTC.